This T cell receptor beta chain was obtained from a study of tissue T cells after allogeneic stem cell transplantation. Sequencing of TCRbeta CDR3 at survey depth gave sequences and template counts. Only in-frame clones appear in the TCRdb table, and some are missing; sequencing was by immunoSEQ multiplex PCR. The sample carries 28,000 or so clones, about 90% recorded once. Broader study findings: Sampling depth was limited, and the cohort was small and clinically varied.

Note on this clone: Its antigen is not known.

The specimen was blood, collected before transplantation. The receptor was derived from a male donor older than 55 who later had graft-versus-host disease after an allogeneic stem cell transplant.

The CDR3 region is CASSVGGGPSTDTQYF. CDR3 nucleotide sequence: TGTGCCAGCAGCGTAGGAGGGGGGCCTAGCACAGATACGCAGTATTTT. The V and J genes are TRBV9 and TRBJ2-3; D possibly matches TRBD1 or TRBD2 (6 bases each). Germline CDR1 reads SGDLS; CDR2 reads YYNGEE. V lost 0 bases and J 0 bases, leaving 11 bases between the germline ends. The CDR3 consists of 16 residues.